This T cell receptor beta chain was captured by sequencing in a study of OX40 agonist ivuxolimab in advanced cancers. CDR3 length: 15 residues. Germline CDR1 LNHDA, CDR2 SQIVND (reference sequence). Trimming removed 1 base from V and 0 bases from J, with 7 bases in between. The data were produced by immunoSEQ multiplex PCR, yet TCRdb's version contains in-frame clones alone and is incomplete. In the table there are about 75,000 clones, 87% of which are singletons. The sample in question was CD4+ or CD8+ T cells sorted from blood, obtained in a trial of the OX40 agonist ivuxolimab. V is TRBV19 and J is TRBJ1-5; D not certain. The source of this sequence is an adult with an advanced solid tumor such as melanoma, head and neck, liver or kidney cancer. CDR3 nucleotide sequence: TGTGCCAGTAGTATAGGGAGGGCTAGCAATCAGCCCCAGCATTTT. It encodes CASSIGRASNQPQHF. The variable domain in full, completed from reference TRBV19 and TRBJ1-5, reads DGGITQSPKYLFRKEGQNVTLSCEQNLNHDAMYWYRQDPGQGLRLIYYSQIVNDFQKGDIAEGYSVSREKKESFPLTVTSAQKNPTAFYLCASSIGRASNQPQHFGDGTRLSIL.